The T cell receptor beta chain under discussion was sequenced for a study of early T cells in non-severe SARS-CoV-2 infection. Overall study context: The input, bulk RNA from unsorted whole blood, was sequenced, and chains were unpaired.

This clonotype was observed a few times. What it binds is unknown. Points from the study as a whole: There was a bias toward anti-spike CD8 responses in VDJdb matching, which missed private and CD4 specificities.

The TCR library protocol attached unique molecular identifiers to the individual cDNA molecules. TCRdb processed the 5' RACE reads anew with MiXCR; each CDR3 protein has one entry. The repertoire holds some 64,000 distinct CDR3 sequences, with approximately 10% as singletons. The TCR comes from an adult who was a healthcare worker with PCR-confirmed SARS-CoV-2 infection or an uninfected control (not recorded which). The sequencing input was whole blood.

The CDR3 region is CASSFLQGARGYTF. CDR3 in DNA: TGTGCCAGCAGTTTCCTACAGGGGGCACGAGGCTACACCTTC. The chain carries TRBV28 and TRBJ1-2; the match to TRBD1 covers 9 bases. The CDR3 consists of 14 residues. CDR1 and CDR2 from the germline V gene are MDHEN and SYDVKM. V lost 3 bases, J lost 8 bases, and 7 bases stayed unmatched.